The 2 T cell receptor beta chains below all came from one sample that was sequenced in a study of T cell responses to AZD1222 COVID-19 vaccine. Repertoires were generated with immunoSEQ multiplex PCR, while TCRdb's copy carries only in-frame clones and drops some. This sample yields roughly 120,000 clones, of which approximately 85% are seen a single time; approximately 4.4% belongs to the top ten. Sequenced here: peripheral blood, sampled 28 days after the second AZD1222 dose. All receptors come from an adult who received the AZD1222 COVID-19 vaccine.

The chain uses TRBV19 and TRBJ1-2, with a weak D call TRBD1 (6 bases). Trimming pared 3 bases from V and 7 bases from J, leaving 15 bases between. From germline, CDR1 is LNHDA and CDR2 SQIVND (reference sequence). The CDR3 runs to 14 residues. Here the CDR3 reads CASSMGAGAGGYTF. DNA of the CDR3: TGTGCCAGTAGTATGGGCGCAGGGGCGGGTGGCTACACCTTC.

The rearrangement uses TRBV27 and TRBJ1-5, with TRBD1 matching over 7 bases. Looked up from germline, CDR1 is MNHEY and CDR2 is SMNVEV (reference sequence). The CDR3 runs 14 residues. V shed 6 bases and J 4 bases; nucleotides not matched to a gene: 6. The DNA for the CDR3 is TGTGCCAGCAGGACAGGGCCAATTAATCAGCCCCAGCATTTT. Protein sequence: CASRTGPINQPQHF.